The sequence of this TCR beta chain was determined in a study of shared clonotypes between healthy human individuals. Broader study findings: Sampling included only blood; tissue repertoires likely differ.

Concerning this clone: As yet, its antigen is unknown.

Germline V gives CDR1 SGHTA, CDR2 FQGTGA. The CDR3 consists of 14 residues. The junction had 3 bases not matched to a gene; V was cut back by 3 bases and J by 5 bases. Repertoires were generated with immunoSEQ multiplex PCR, while TCRdb's copy carries only in-frame clones and drops some. The profile shows roughly 490,000 clones, 65% to 80% of them singletons. The sample comprised PBMCs. V and J are TRBV7-3 and TRBJ2-1; TRBD1 aligns across 8 bases. The TCR comes from a woman in her 40s in good health. Some clones in this sample may be carry-over from other donors' samples. CDR3 DNA sequence: TGTGCCAGCAGCTTTGGGGACAGGAACAATGAGCAGTTCTTC. Its protein is CASSFGDRNNEQFF.